This T cell receptor (beta chain) came from a study of T cells in Graves' hyperthyroidism and ophthalmopathy. Using over 8.5 ml of fresh peripheral blood, PBMCs were prepared. Researchers took RNA transcripts and amplified the TCR beta CDR3 regions from them. A set of HTBI primers served as the primers for a first-round RT-PCR of the TCR CDR3. TCRdb ran MiXCR on the multiplex PCR reads and lists one entry per CDR3 protein. The sample includes 530,000 or so distinct CDR3 sequences, about 24% of them seen just once. Notes on this clonotype: Its antigen is not identified.

Study outcomes and limitations: Classification by a 13 V-J model distinguished ophthalmopathy from stable hyperthyroidism. Blood held most thyroid clonotypes expanded above 0.001 frequency.

Sequences were obtained from blood. This TCR came from a woman aged 25 to 39 with Graves' ophthalmopathy.

The chain's CDR3 is CASSWTGIEQYF. The CDR3 bases are TGTGCCAGCAGCTGGACAGGGATCGAGCAGTACTTC. The chain joins TRBV11-2 to TRBJ2-7; 8 positions agree with TRBD1. The CDR3 spans 12 residues. The V gene end was trimmed by 4 bases and the J gene end by 6 bases; junction bases not matched to a gene: 2. The germline gives CDR1 SGHAT, CDR2 FQNNGV. The complete variable domain, with remaining parts taken from reference TRBV11-2 and TRBJ2-7, reads EAGVAQSPRYKIIEKRQSVAFWCNPISGHATLYWYQQILGQGPKLLIQFQNNGVVDDSQLPKDRFSAERLKGVDSTLKIQPAKLEDSAVYLCASSWTGIEQYFGPGTRLTVT.